Each of the 14 T cell receptor beta chains below was sequenced from the same sample in a study of cytomegalovirus exposure and HLA in healthy donors (dated by TCRdb to between 2016 and 2019). The library was built by means of the immunoSEQ multiplex PCR assay. A mixture of 60 forward primers for TCR Vbeta segments and 13 reverse primers for TCR Jbeta segments was used in the multiplex PCR. TCRdb re-hosts the immuneACCESS table, in-frame sequences only. Its copies lack some clones; in the studies checked, an unresolved V gene accounts for under half of them, and the cause for the rest is not known. Across this sample there are approximately 150,000 clones, with 82% seen only once. Over 2.5% of the sample is taken by the ten largest. Specimen: PBMCs. The receptors were gathered from a male donor in good health and CMV-seronegative.

This chain connects TRBV10-3 to TRBJ1-1; no definite D call. In germline, CDR1 is ENHRY, CDR2 SYGVKD. The CDR3 sequence is 12 residues long. The V and J ends lost 4 bases and 6 bases respectively, with 9 bases between them. The CDR3 nucleotides are TGTGCCATCAGTGCCCGTGGGCCTGAAGCTTTCTTT. It translates to CAISARGPEAFF.

The rearrangement uses TRBV6-5 and TRBJ2-5; D remains ambiguous. Near its end, the DNA agrees better with TRBJ2-7, so the J call may be wrong. The germline V gene encodes CDR1 MNHEY and CDR2 SVGAGI. The CDR3 length is 14 residues. CDR3 sequence: CASSYSFPSYEQYF. CDR3 sequence (DNA): TGTGCCAGCAGTTACTCGTTCCCCTCCTACGAGCAGTACTTC.

This chain uses TRBV7-9 with TRBJ1-5, with a possible D match to TRBD1 (5 bases). CDR3 length: 15 amino acids. CDR1 and CDR2 from the germline V gene are SEHNR and FQNEAQ (reference sequence). V shed 5 bases and J shed 9 bases, with 20 bases lying between them. The DNA of the CDR3 is TGTGCCAGCAGCCCGGGTTTTGTGGGGCTGGGGCCCCAGCATTTT. This translates into CASSPGFVGLGPQHF. Based on the CDR3 plus reference TRBV7-9 and TRBJ1-5, the full variable domain is DTGVSQNPRHKITKRGQNVTFRCDPISEHNRLYWYRQTLGQGPEFLTYFQNEAQLEKSRLLSDRFSAERPKGSFSTLEIQRTEQGDSAMYLCASSPGFVGLGPQHFGDGTRLSIL.

The chain links TRBV7-8 to TRBJ2-2, with D possibly matching TRBD1 (5 bases). V was cut by 1 base and J by 4 bases, with 10 bases left in between. Germline CDR1 SGHVS, CDR2 FQNEAQ. CDR3 length: 15 residues. Here the CDR3 DNA reads TGTGCCAGCAGCTTAGTTGGGGCGCGCACCGGGGAGCTGTTTTTT. It yields the protein CASSLVGARTGELFF.

This rearrangement joins TRBV7-2 to TRBJ2-7; 12 positions match TRBD1. V shed 0 bases, J shed 6 bases, and the junction held 12 bases outside the gene matches. The CDR3 is made up of 18 amino acids. The germline V gene encodes CDR1 SGHTA and CDR2 FQGNSA. The CDR3 protein is CASSLAIAGTGGRGEQYF. The CDR3, as DNA: TGTGCCAGCAGCTTAGCAATAGCCGGGACAGGGGGCCGGGGCGAGCAGTACTTC.

The V and J genes are TRBV20-1 and TRBJ2-1; no clear D gene. Germline CDR1 reads DFQATT; CDR2 reads SNEGSKA (reference sequence). The V end was cut by 6 bases, the J end by 6 bases, with 6 bases between. CDR3 length: 10 amino acids. The DNA for the CDR3 is TGCAGTGCCAAGAGCAATGAGCAGTTCTTC. Translated, it gives CSAKSNEQFF.

The V and J genes are TRBV6-5 and TRBJ1-6, with TRBD1 matching over 7 bases. CDR3 length: 15 amino acids. V gave up 2 bases and J gave up 6 bases; unmatched junction bases: 4. Germline CDR1 reads MNHEY; CDR2 reads SVGAGI. This CDR3 reads CASSYGQDRNSPLHF. CDR3 DNA: TGTGCCAGCAGTTACGGACAGGATCGTAATTCACCCCTCCACTTT.

The rearrangement links TRBV30 to TRBJ1-2; unclear D gene. Per germline, CDR1 GTSNPN and CDR2 SVGIG (reference sequence). The CDR3 is 11 amino acids. The germline V and J ends were trimmed by 2 bases and 6 bases, with 7 bases remaining between them. The CDR3 DNA reads TGTGCCTGGAGTTGGGAGGATGGCTACACCTTC. It yields the protein CAWSWEDGYTF.

The chain carries TRBV7-3 and TRBJ1-1, with D possibly being TRBD1 (5 bases). Trimming pared 2 bases from V and 1 base from J, leaving 11 bases between. This CDR3 spans 15 amino acids. CDR1 and CDR2 (germline): SGHTA, FQGTGA. CDR3 nucleotides: TGTGCCAGCAGCTTATCTGGAGGGGCGAACACTGAAGCTTTCTTT. This translates into CASSLSGGANTEAFF.

The CDR3 DNA reads as TGTGCCAGCAGCTTAGCGTACCGGGGGGACACCGGGGAGCTGTTTTTT. Protein sequence: CASSLAYRGDTGELFF. The chain employs TRBV7-8 and TRBJ2-2; 7 bases are shared with TRBD2. This CDR3 is built from 16 residues. V shed 0 bases, J shed 3 bases, and the junction held 4 bases outside the gene matches. In germline, CDR1 is SGHVS, CDR2 FQNEAQ. Drawing the rest from reference TRBV7-8 and TRBJ2-2, the complete variable domain is GAGVSQSPRYKVAKRGQDVALRCDPISGHVSLFWYQQALGQGPEFLTYFQNEAQLDKSGLPSDRFFAERPEGSVSTLKIQRTQQEDSAVYLCASSLAYRGDTGELFFGEGSRLTVL.

The rearrangement joins TRBV4-3 to TRBJ1-2; 11 nucleotides line up with TRBD1. The CDR3 runs 17 residues. After removal of 0 bases from V and 6 bases from J, the junction contained 9 bases not matched to a gene. Germline V CDR1 and CDR2: LGHNA, YSLEER. CDR3 DNA: TGCGCCAGCAGCCAAGATACCACCGGGACAGGGGGGCATGGCTACACCTTC. Translated: CASSQDTTGTGGHGYTF.

The chain uses TRBV30 and TRBJ2-7; possible D gene TRBD1, 6 bases. V was cut by 4 bases and J by 3 bases, with 16 bases left in between. Looked up from germline, CDR1 is GTSNPN and CDR2 is SVGIG (reference sequence). CDR3 length equals 14 residues. CDR3 in amino acids: CAWTFGQGIYEQYF. CDR3 DNA: TGTGCCTGGACCTTCGGGCAGGGGATCTACGAGCAGTACTTC.

This clone occurred a few times. The chain combines TRBV6-6 with TRBJ1-2; 7 nucleotides align to TRBD1. This CDR3 contains 15 residues. CDR1 and CDR2 from the germline V gene are MNHNY and SVGAGI (reference sequence). V lost 6 bases and J lost 2; bases outside the gene matches: 9. The DNA of the CDR3 is TGTGCCAGCAGCGGGGGGGGCAGGGGGAACTATGGCTACACCTTC. Translated, it gives CASSGGGRGNYGYTF.

Here the CDR3 reads CASSKEAGLTYEQYF. In DNA, the CDR3 is TGTGCCAGCAGCAAAGAAGCAGGCCTGACCTACGAGCAGTACTTC. This chain links TRBV5-4 with TRBJ2-7, with no clear D. The CDR3 sequence is 15 residues long. Trimming pared 4 bases from V and 2 bases from J, leaving 16 bases between. Per germline, CDR1 SGHNT and CDR2 YYREEE (reference sequence).